Each of the 13 T cell receptor beta chains below was sequenced from the same sample in a study of T cells after yellow fever vaccination. From the 5' RACE reads, TCRdb called clonotypes with MiXCR, one entry per CDR3 protein. The table lists about 340,000 distinct CDR3 sequences, around 13% of them singletons. The sample here was CD4+ T cells sorted from PBMCs, taken 15 days after the yellow fever booster vaccination. The receptor source for this set is a man between 18 and 29 years old who received the YFV17D yellow fever vaccine.

The rearrangement joins TRBV7-2 to TRBJ2-3, with D possibly being TRBD1 (6 bases). Germline V gene lookup returns CDR1 SGHTA and CDR2 FQGNSA. The CDR3 extends over 14 amino acids. The germline V and J ends were trimmed by 2 bases and 3 bases, with 9 bases remaining between them. The CDR3 sequence: CASSLFQGTDTQYF. The CDR3 nucleotides read TGTGCCAGCAGCTTATTTCAGGGGACAGATACGCAGTATTTT.

This clonotype was counted a few times. The chain employs TRBV25-1 and TRBJ2-5; D gene uncertain. This CDR3 is built from 14 residues. The germline V gene encodes CDR1 MGHDK and CDR2 SYGVNS. V shed 2 bases and J shed 0 bases, with 7 bases lying between them. DNA for the CDR3: TGTGCCAGCAGTGAACCCAGGCACCAAGAGACCCAGTACTTC. Protein product: CASSEPRHQETQYF.

This clonotype was recorded a few times. The V gene is TRBV7-9, the J gene TRBJ1-1, with unresolved D. V was shortened by 1 base and J by 10 bases, with 10 bases between the two germline ends. Germline-derived CDR1 and CDR2 are SEHNR and FQNEAQ (reference sequence). This CDR3 spans 12 amino acids. The CDR3 spells CASSLVRFAAFF. The CDR3 DNA is TGTGCCAGCAGCTTAGTCAGGTTCGCAGCTTTCTTT. Filled out from reference TRBV7-9 and TRBJ1-1, the complete variable domain reads DTGVSQNPRHKITKRGQNVTFRCDPISEHNRLYWYRQTLGQGPEFLTYFQNEAQLEKSRLLSDRFSAERPKGSFSTLEIQRTEQGDSAMYLCASSLVRFAAFFGQGTRLTVV.

The V gene is TRBV20-1, the J gene TRBJ2-1; 8 bases agree with TRBD2. Germline-derived CDR1 and CDR2 are DFQATT and SNEGSKA (reference sequence). Unmatched junction bases numbered 5, after V lost 3 bases and J lost 4 bases. The CDR3 covers 14 residues. The CDR3 reads CSARAGGTYNEQFF. The CDR3 bases are TGCAGTGCTAGGGCGGGGGGAACTTACAATGAGCAGTTCTTC.

The chain uses TRBV5-1 and TRBJ2-5; D is possibly TRBD1 (6 bases). Germline CDR1 is SGHRS and CDR2 is YFSETQ. With 4 bases removed from V and 1 base from J, the gap between germline ends came to 11 bases. The CDR3 extends over 14 amino acids. CDR3 loop: CASSTTGFQETQYF. The CDR3 nucleotides read TGCGCCAGCAGCACGACAGGATTCCAAGAGACCCAGTACTTC.

In its sample, this clonotype was seen many times. The rearrangement joins TRBV11-2 to TRBJ1-1, with D possibly TRBD1 on 6 matching bases. There are 14 residues in the CDR3. The V gene's germline CDR1 is SGHAT and CDR2 FQNNGV. V was cut by 0 bases and J by 4 bases, with 9 bases left in between. This CDR3 is CASSLEQGLTEAFF. As DNA, the CDR3 is TGTGCCAGCAGCTTAGAGCAGGGGCTCACTGAAGCTTTCTTT.

This clonotype appeared a few times. The CDR3 spells CSAREAGTDTQYF. Here the CDR3 DNA reads TGCAGTGCTAGAGAGGCGGGCACAGATACGCAGTATTTT. The chain recombines TRBV20-1 with TRBJ2-3; D ambiguous. The CDR3 is 13 residues long. CDR1 is DFQATT and CDR2 is SNEGSKA in the germline V gene (reference sequence). V was pared by 0 bases and J by 1 base, with 5 bases between.

In its sample, this clonotype was seen a few times. The chain has TRBV6-5 and TRBJ2-3; 9 bases are a match to TRBD2. CDR1 and CDR2 from the germline V gene are MNHEY and SVGAGI. The CDR3 spans 15 residues. After removal of 4 bases from V and 4 bases from J, the junction contained 6 bases not matched to a gene. The CDR3 protein is CASSSKGLAPDTQYF. CDR3 nucleotides: TGTGCCAGCAGTTCCAAGGGACTAGCACCAGATACGCAGTATTTT.

This clonotype showed up just a few times. This chain links TRBV6-2 or TRBV6-3 with TRBJ2-1; D remains unclear. Germline V gene data show CDR1 as MNHEY and CDR2 as SVGEGT. This CDR3 has 12 residues. V was clipped by 5 bases and J by 9 bases, with 11 bases between them. The CDR3, as DNA: TGTGCCAGCAGTATTGGAACCGGTGAGCAGTTCTTC. Translating gives CASSIGTGEQFF.

This clonotype occurred a few times. V is TRBV28 and J is TRBJ2-3; 8 bases map to TRBD1. The CDR3 covers 16 residues. The germline V gene has CDR1 MDHEN and CDR2 SYDVKM. V shed 5 bases, J shed 4 bases, and the junction held 11 bases outside the gene matches. CDR3 bases: TGTGCCAGCAGTACCCGTGGCGCAGGGGGCGCAGATACGCAGTATTTT. Translating gives CASSTRGAGGADTQYF.

This sequence joins TRBV20-1 and TRBJ2-2; TRBD1 is a possible D gene (5 bases). In germline, CDR1 is DFQATT, CDR2 SNEGSKA (reference sequence). Trimming left V 3 bases short and J 1 base short, with 12 bases between. There are 15 residues in the CDR3. CDR3 nucleotides: TGCAGTGCTAGTAGGGGCGTGGGGAACACCGGGGAGCTGTTTTTT. Protein: CSASRGVGNTGELFF.

This clonotype was observed a handful of times. The V and J genes are TRBV20-1 and TRBJ2-7, with D uncertain. This CDR3 spans 10 amino acids. The ends were cut back, 6 bases at V and 2 bases at J, with 5 bases in the middle. Germline CDR1 and CDR2: DFQATT and SNEGSKA (reference sequence). The CDR3 here is CSAHPYEQYF. The CDR3 coding sequence is TGCAGTGCCCACCCCTACGAGCAGTACTTC.

The chain uses TRBV4-1 and TRBJ1-5, with TRBD1 matching 7 bases. CDR3 length: 15 amino acids. V lost 1 base, J lost 7 bases, and 7 bases stayed unmatched. Germline lookup yields CDR1 MGHRA and CDR2 YSYEKL. The CDR3 nucleotides read TGCGCCAGCAGCCAAGGGACAGGACAATGGCAGCCCCAGCATTTT. It specifies CASSQGTGQWQPQHF.